The 31 T cell receptor beta chains given below trace back to one sample, sequenced in a study of T cells expressing NK-cell markers (dated by TCRdb to the early 2020s). Library prep was done by 5' RACE. These reads were obtained on an Illumina HiSeq 2000. TCRdb reprocessed the reads, reporting each CDR3 protein sequence once and no DNA. For this sample, the table gives some 410,000 distinct CDR3 sequences. The ten largest clones capture about 7.1% of the sample. Sequenced input: blood T cells: a sorted CD56 or NKG2C T cell subset, CD4+ or CD8+ T cells, or bulk PBMC T cells (not recorded which). The receptors here all came from a woman aged 18-70 years in good health.

The CDR3 loop is CSARVPDRGDTDTQYF. The chain recombines TRBV20-1 with TRBJ2-3; TCRdb designates TRBD1, a call that cannot be tested without DNA. This CDR3 is built from 16 residues. Germline-derived CDR1 and CDR2 are DFQATT and SNEGSKA (reference sequence).

This rearrangement joins TRBV9 to TRBJ1-5. The germline CDR1 and CDR2 sequences are SGDLS and YYNGEE. This CDR3 has 13 residues. CDR3 sequence reads: CASSVETNQPQHF.

The chain combines TRBV9 with TRBJ1-1; the TRBD1 assignment by TCRdb is unverifiable without DNA. Looked up from germline, CDR1 is SGDLS and CDR2 is YYNGEE. This CDR3 is 15 amino acids long. The CDR3: CASSTPGGAGTEAFF. The full variable domain, completed using reference TRBV9 and TRBJ1-1, is DSGVTQTPKHLITATGQRVTLRCSPRSGDLSVYWYQQSLDQGLQFLIQYYNGEERAKGNILERFSAQQFPDLHSELNLSSLELGDSALYFCASSTPGGAGTEAFFGQGTRLTVV.

The chain is built from TRBV2 and TRBJ2-1; the TCRdb D gene call, TRBD2, has no DNA to confirm it. The CDR3 length is 15 residues. The germline gives CDR1 SNHLY, CDR2 FYNNEI. CDR3 amino acids: CASSEHGLAGNEQFF. The entire variable domain, with the rest obtained from reference TRBV2 and TRBJ2-1, is as follows: EPEVTQTPSHQVTQMGQEVILRCVPISNHLYFYWYRQILGQKVEFLVSFYNNEISEKSEIFDDQFSVERPDGSNFTLKIRSTKLEDSAMYFCASSEHGLAGNEQFFGPGTRLTVL.

V gene TRBV20-1 combines with J gene TRBJ2-3; the TCRdb call, TRBD2, lacks DNA for checking. Germline V gene lookup returns CDR1 DFQATT and CDR2 SNEGSKA (reference sequence). The CDR3 runs to 12 residues. The CDR3 sequence: CSALAREDTQYF.

The V gene is TRBV4-3, the J gene TRBJ2-5; TCRdb's D gene call, TRBD1, goes unchecked for lack of DNA. The germline CDR1 and CDR2 sequences are LGHNA and YSLEER. The CDR3 is 15 residues long. This chain's CDR3 is CASSQDRAQKETQYF.

The V call is TRBV29-1, the J call TRBJ2-2; TCRdb selects TRBD1, and the lack of DNA leaves this call unchecked. This CDR3 contains 14 residues. Germline V lookup: CDR1 SQVTM, CDR2 ANQGSEA. The CDR3 loop reads CSVEASGYTGELFF.

The V gene is TRBV4-3, the J gene TRBJ1-3; TCRdb gives TRBD1 as the D gene, but with no DNA this cannot be confirmed. Germline CDR1 reads LGHNA; CDR2 reads YSLEER. The CDR3 runs to 14 residues. This chain's CDR3 is CASSPQGTGNTIYF.

The CDR3 here is CASSSQSTPLHF. The chain uses TRBV7-2 and TRBJ1-6. The CDR3 is 12 residues long. Germline loops: CDR1 SGHTA, CDR2 FQGNSA.

The rearrangement links TRBV3-1 to TRBJ1-2; lacking DNA, the TRBD1 call made by TCRdb goes unchecked. The CDR3 sequence is 14 residues long. In germline, CDR1 is LGHDT, CDR2 YNNKEL (reference sequence). The CDR3 is CASSQVGQGDSYTF. Looking up the rest from reference TRBV3-1 and TRBJ1-2 gives the full variable domain: DTAVSQTPKYLVTQMGNDKSIKCEQNLGHDTMYWYKQDSKKFLKIMFSYNNKELIINETVPNRFSPKSPDKAHLNLHINSLELGDSAVYFCASSQVGQGDSYTFGSGTRLTVV.

J is TRBJ2-7 and V is TRBV28; TCRdb's D call of TRBD1 is untestable without DNA. This CDR3 has 16 residues. The germline V gene has CDR1 MDHEN and CDR2 SYDVKM. This CDR3 is CASSTPGQGPPYEQYF.

The CDR3 is CASSLVRGSPSYEQYF. The V and J genes are TRBV7-9 and TRBJ2-7; checking the TCRdb D call of TRBD1 is not possible without DNA. Germline lookup yields CDR1 SEHNR and CDR2 FQNEAQ (reference sequence). The CDR3 has 16 amino acids.

The chain links TRBV10-3 to TRBJ1-6. The CDR3 has 15 residues. Germline lookup yields CDR1 ENHRY and CDR2 SYGVKD. The CDR3: CAISESLQYNSPLHF.

This chain links TRBV4-3 with TRBJ2-3; lacking DNA, the TRBD2 call made by TCRdb goes unchecked. Germline assignment: CDR1 LGHNA and CDR2 YSLEER. This CDR3 is 15 amino acids long. CDR3 residues: CASSQVSGGADTQYF.

J is TRBJ2-3 and V is TRBV4-1; TCRdb calls TRBD2, which cannot be checked without DNA. This CDR3 region has 16 residues. Germline V gives CDR1 MGHRA, CDR2 YSYEKL. The chain's CDR3 is CASSDPGLGGRDTQYF.

The chain combines TRBV20-1 with TRBJ2-1; the D gene TCRdb calls, TRBD1, cannot be checked with no DNA. The germline CDR1 and CDR2 sequences are DFQATT and SNEGSKA (reference sequence). The CDR3 runs 15 residues. CDR3: CSAPPGPTSYNELFF.

The gene calls are TRBV20-1 and TRBJ2-1; TCRdb indicates TRBD2, and absent DNA this call remains unverified. CDR3 length: 14 amino acids. CDR1 is DFQATT and CDR2 is SNEGSKA in the germline V gene (reference sequence). The CDR3 loop reads CSLPLAGGGNEQFF.

This chain links TRBV3-1 with TRBJ2-1; absent DNA, TCRdb's TRBD2 call cannot be checked. This CDR3 is 16 amino acids long. Germline CDR1 is LGHDT and CDR2 is YNNKEL (reference sequence). The CDR3 spells CASSLRLAGGYDEQFF.

The CDR3 spells CASSYSAGGQETQYF. This chain links TRBV6-5 with TRBJ2-5; TCRdb calls TRBD2, which cannot be checked without DNA. Germline CDR1 and CDR2: MNHEY and SVGAGI. This CDR3 is 15 amino acids long.

The chain has TRBV7-2 and TRBJ1-2; TCRdb reports TRBD1, a call that lacks DNA to check it against. The CDR3 has 15 residues. The germline CDR1 and CDR2 sequences are SGHTA and FQGNSA. CDR3 loop: CASSPGMVRGYGYTF.

The V gene is TRBV4-2, the J gene TRBJ2-1; TCRdb selects TRBD1, and the lack of DNA leaves this call unchecked. CDR3 size: 15 residues. Germline-derived CDR1 and CDR2 are LGHNA and YNFKEQ. The CDR3 here is CASSQEGGQMNEQFF.

This chain joins TRBV5-1 and TRBJ2-1. From germline, CDR1 is SGHRS and CDR2 YFSETQ. The CDR3 is 13 residues long. CDR3 loop: CASSPDGNNEQFF.

This chain joins TRBV5-1 and TRBJ1-1. This CDR3 is 13 amino acids long. Germline assignment: CDR1 SGHRS and CDR2 YFSETQ. This chain's CDR3 is CASSWEGNTEAFF.

The rearrangement joins TRBV4-1 to TRBJ2-1; TCRdb's D call, TRBD2, is unchecked because there is no DNA. CDR1 and CDR2 from the germline V gene are MGHRA and YSYEKL. The length of the CDR3 is 17 residues. CDR3 residues: CASSHEGAGGTYNEQFF.

The rearrangement uses TRBV6-2 or TRBV6-3 and TRBJ2-7; as DNA is missing, the TRBD1 call by TCRdb cannot be tested. CDR1 is MNHEY, CDR2 SVGEGT, per germline. The CDR3 covers 11 residues. The CDR3 region is CASSNGGEQYF.

The rearrangement joins TRBV16 to TRBJ1-5. The V gene's germline CDR1 is KGHSY and CDR2 FQNENV. The CDR3 consists of 13 residues. The CDR3 loop is CASSHEGNQPQHF.

This chain connects TRBV15 to TRBJ1-3. The CDR3 has 15 amino acids. Per the germline V gene, CDR1 is LNHNV and CDR2 is YYDKDF (reference sequence). CDR3 residues: CATSRDRSSGNTIYF.

The CDR3 protein is CASSSDPSTTNEKLFF. The rearrangement uses TRBV5-6 and TRBJ1-4. Germline values: CDR1 SGHDT, CDR2 YYEEEE. The CDR3 loop spans 16 amino acids.

V gene TRBV4-3 combines with J gene TRBJ2-3; TCRdb indicates TRBD2, and absent DNA this call remains unverified. Germline V gene sequence: CDR1 LGHNA, CDR2 YSLEER. The CDR3 loop spans 18 amino acids. CDR3 loop: CASSQVVLAGGPSDTQYF.

V is TRBV20-1 and J is TRBJ1-1. CDR3 length: 13 amino acids. Looked up from germline, CDR1 is DFQATT and CDR2 is SNEGSKA (reference sequence). This chain's CDR3 is CSATGWEGTEAFF.

The chain combines TRBV29-1 with TRBJ2-5; the TCRdb call, TRBD2, lacks DNA for checking. CDR3 size: 14 residues. Germline V CDR1 and CDR2: SQVTM, ANQGSEA. The CDR3 loop is CSVVGASGGETQYF.